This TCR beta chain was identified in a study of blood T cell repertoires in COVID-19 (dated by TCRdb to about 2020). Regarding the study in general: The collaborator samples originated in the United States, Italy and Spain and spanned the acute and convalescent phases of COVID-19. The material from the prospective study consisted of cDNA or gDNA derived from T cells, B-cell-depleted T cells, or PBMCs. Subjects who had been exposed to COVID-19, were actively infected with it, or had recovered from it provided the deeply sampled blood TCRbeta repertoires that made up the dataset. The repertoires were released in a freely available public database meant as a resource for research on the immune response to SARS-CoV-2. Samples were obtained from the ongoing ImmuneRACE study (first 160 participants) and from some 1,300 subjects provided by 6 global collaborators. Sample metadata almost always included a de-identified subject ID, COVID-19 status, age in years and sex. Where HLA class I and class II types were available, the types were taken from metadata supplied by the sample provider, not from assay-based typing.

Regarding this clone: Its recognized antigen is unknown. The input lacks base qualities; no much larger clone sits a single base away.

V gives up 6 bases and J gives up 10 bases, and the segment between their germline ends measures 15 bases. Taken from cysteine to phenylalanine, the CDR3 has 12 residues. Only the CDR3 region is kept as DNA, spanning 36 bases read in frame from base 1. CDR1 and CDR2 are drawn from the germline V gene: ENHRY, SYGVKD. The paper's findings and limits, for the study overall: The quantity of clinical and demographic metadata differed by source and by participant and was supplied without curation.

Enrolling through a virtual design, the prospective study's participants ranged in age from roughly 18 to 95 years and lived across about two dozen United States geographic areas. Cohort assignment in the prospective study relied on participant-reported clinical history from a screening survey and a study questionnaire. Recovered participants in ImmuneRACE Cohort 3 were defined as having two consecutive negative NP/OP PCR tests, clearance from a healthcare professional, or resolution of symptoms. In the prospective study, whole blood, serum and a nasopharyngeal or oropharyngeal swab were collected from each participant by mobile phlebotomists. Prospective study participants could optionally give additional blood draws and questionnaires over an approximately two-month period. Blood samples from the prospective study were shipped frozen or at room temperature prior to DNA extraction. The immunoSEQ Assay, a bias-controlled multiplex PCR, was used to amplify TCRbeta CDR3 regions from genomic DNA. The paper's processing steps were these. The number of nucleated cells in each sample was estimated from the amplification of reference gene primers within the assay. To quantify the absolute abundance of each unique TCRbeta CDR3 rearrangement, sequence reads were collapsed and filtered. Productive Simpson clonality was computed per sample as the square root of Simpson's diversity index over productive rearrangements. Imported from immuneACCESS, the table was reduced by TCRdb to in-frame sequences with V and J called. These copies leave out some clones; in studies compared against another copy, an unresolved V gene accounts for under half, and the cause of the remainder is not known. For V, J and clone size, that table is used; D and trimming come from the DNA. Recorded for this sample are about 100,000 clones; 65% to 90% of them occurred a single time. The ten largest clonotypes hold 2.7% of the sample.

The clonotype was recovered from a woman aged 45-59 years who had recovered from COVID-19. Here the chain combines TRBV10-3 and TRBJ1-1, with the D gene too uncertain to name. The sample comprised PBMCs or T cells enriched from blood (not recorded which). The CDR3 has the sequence CAIRDEGIGAFF. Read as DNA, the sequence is TGTGCCATCAGGGACGAGGGAATCGGAGCTTTCTTT.